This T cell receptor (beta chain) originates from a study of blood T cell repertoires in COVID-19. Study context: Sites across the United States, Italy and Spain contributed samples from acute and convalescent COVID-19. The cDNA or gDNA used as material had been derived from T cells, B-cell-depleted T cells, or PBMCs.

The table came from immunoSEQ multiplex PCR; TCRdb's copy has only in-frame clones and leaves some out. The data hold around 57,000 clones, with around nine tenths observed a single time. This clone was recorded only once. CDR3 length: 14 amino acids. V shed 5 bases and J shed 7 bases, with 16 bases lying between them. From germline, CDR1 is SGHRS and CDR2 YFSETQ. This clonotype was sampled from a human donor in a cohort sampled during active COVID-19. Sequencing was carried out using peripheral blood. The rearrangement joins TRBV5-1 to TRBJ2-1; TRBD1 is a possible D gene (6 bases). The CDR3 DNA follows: TGCGCCAGCAGGCCCAGGGACAATAGTAATGAGCAGTTCTTC. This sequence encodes CASRPRDNSNEQFF.